This TCR beta chain was retrieved from a study of T-cell reconstitution after alpha-beta-depleted transplantation in children. Unique molecular identifiers were built into the TCRbeta library. TCRdb fed the PCR reads into MiXCR, producing one record per CDR3 protein. The table includes about 1,000,000 distinct CDR3 sequences, around 30% detected once. Findings and limits, study-wide: After one year, T-cell counts and TCRbeta diversity mostly came from new T cells.

To note about this clonotype: The target antigen is unknown.

This clonotype was sampled from a boy under two years old who had a stem cell transplant for SCID, so the T cells may come from the graft donor. Sequencing was performed on PBMCs, mostly from graft donor cells, taken 360 days after TCRalphabeta/CD19-depleted stem cell transplant.

The DNA for the CDR3 is TGTGCCAGCAGCCGGACTAGCGGGGGGGCCTTGGAGACCCAGTACTTC. Protein sequence: CASSRTSGGALETQYF. The rearrangement joins TRBV6-1 to TRBJ2-5; the match to TRBD2 covers 15 bases. Germline CDR1 MNHNS, CDR2 SASEGT. With 6 bases clipped from V and 5 bases from J, the junction kept 7 bases outside the gene matches. The CDR3 spans 16 residues.